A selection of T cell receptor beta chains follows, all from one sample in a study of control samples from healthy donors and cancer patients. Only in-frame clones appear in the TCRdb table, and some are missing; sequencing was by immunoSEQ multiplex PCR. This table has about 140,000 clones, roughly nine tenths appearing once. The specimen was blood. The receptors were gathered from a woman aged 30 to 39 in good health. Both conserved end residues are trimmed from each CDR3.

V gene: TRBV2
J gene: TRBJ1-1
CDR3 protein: ASRGSWGPNTEAF

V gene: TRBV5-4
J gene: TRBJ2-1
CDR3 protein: ASSPAVNNEQF

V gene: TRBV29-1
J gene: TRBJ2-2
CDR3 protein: SVEIRGALNTGELF

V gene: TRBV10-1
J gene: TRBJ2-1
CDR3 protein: ASGGAPNEQF

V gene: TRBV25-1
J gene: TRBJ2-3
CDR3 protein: ASQAAGAADTQY

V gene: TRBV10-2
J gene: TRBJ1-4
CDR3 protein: ASSDPPGQAS

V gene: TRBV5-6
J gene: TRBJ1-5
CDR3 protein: ASSLNSNQPQH

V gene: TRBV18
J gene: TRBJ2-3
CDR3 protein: ASSRGLASTDTQY

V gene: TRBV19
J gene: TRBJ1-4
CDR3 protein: ASSIAPGQGDEKLF

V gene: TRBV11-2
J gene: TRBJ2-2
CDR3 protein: ASSVYRGLSGTGELF

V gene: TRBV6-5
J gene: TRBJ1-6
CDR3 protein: ASSGGTGGNSPLH

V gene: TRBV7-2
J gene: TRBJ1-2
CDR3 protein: ASSLASGQAFGYT

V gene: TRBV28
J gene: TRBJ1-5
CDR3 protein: ASSLPGGLDQPQH

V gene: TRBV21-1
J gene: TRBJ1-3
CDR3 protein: ASSNYSQYPIRRNTIY

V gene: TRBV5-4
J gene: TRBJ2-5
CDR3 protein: ASSSQETQY

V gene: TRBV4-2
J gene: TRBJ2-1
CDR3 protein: ASSQRLAEYNEQF

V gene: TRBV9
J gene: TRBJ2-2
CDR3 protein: ASSATLATGELF

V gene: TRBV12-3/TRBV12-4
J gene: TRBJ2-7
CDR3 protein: ARGDGPGGEQY

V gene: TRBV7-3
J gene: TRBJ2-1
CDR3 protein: ASSLNPSGVSYNEQF

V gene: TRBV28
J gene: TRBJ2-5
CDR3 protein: ASSTATPMVANQETQY

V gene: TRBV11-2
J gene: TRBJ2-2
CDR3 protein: ASRWTVNTGELF

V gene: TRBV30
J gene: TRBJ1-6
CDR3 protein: AWTSGQGKGSPLH

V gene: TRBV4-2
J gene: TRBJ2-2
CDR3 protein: ASSPLITRDSQPSGELF

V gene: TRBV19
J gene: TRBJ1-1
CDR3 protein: ASNQQKTSEAF

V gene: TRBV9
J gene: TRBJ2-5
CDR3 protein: ASSVEGSVKETQY

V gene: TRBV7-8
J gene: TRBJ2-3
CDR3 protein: ASSTRTSGRIDTQY

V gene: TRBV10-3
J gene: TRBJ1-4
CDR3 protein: AISEYSTGEDEKLF

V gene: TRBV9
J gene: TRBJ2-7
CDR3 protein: ASSVGATQTYEQY

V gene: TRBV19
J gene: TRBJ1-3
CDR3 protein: ATGTTGGNTIY

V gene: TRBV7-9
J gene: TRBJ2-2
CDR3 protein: ASSLGRRLAGVGELF

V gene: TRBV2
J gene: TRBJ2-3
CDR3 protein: ASSRVTDTQY

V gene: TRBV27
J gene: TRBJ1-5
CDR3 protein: ASSLNAGQSAPQH

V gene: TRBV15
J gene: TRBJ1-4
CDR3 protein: ATSRTGMNEKLF

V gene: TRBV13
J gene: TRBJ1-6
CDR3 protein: ASSSDRGYNSPLH

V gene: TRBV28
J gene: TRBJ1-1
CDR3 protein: ASSLRFAENTEAF

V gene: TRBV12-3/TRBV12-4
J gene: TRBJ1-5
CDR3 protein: ASSFGGDQPQH

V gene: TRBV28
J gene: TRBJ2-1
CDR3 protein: ASRRQGYSYNEQF

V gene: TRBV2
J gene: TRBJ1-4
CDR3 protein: ASSEARTPVEKLF

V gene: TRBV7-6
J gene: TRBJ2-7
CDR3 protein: ASSPLGTGDDYEQY

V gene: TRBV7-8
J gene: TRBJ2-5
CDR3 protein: ASSLARASQETQY

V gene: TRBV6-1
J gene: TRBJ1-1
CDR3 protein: ASSEPGAGAF

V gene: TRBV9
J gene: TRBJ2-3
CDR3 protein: ASARADTQY

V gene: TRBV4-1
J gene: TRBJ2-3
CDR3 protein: ASSQGQGNTDTQY

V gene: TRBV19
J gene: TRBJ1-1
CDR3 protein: ASSNTNTEAF

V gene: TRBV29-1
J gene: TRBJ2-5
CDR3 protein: SVGTSGRGQTQY

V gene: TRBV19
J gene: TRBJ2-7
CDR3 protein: ASRDRDYEQY

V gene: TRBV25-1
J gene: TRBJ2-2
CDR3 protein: ASSLTGELF

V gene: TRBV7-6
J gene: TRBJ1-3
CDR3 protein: ASSPRGGIPGNTIY

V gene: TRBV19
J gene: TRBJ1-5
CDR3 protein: ASSSQGPEHQPQH

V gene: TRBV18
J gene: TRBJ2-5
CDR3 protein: ASSPLSSLAVETQY

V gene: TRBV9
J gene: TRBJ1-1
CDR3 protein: ASSVASRTEAF